The 10 T cell receptor beta chains below all came from one sample that was sequenced in a study of identical twins. TCRdb passed the 5' RACE reads through MiXCR, listing each CDR3 protein once. The sample shows about 1.7 million distinct CDR3 sequences, about 32% of them seen only once. Sequenced: cord blood. The receptor set was obtained from a newborn girl in good health.

This clonotype was counted between two and nine times. V usage is TRBV11-2 and J usage is TRBJ1-2; no definite D call. This CDR3 contains 17 residues. V was shortened by 1 base and J by 5 bases, with 20 bases between the two germline ends. Germline V lookup: CDR1 SGHAT, CDR2 FQNNGV. CDR3 in DNA: TGTGCCAGCAGCTTAGGATCCGGTCTGGCAGGCCGGTATGGCTACACCTTC. Translating it yields CASSLGSGLAGRYGYTF.

This clonotype was seen only a few times. V is TRBV7-2 and J is TRBJ1-2; D perhaps matches TRBD1 (6 bases). The CDR3 covers 15 residues. Germline CDR1 and CDR2: SGHTA and FQGNSA. V was trimmed by 5 bases and J by 4 bases, leaving 17 bases between them. For the CDR3, the DNA is TGTGCCAGCAGCCATTCCTTTGACAGGAGCTATGGCTACACCTTC. It yields the protein CASSHSFDRSYGYTF.

There are a few counts of this clonotype. This chain links TRBV6-6 with TRBJ2-4; 7 bases line up with TRBD1. Germline V gives CDR1 MNHNY, CDR2 SVGAGI (reference sequence). J gave up 1 base and V 7 bases, and 1 base lay outside the gene matches. The CDR3 totals 13 residues. The CDR3 nucleotides are TGTGCCAGCAAGGACAGGGCCAAAAACATTCAGTACTTC. Amino acids: CASKDRAKNIQYF.

On this clonotype itself: The junction departs from germline at one end; a sequencing error may be responsible. The rearrangement joins TRBV7-7 to TRBJ2-5, with 9 bases aligning to TRBD1. The CDR3 is made up of 15 amino acids. Germline values: CDR1 SSHAT, CDR2 FNYEAQ (reference sequence). The CDR3: CASSLDTGGYNEQYF. CDR3 DNA sequence: TGTGCTAGCAGCTTAGATACAGGGGGCTACAATGAGCAGTACTTC.

J is TRBJ2-3 and V is TRBV5-1; 11 bases are shared with TRBD2. The CDR3 covers 16 residues. CDR1 and CDR2 from the germline V gene are SGHRS and YFSETQ. V lost 3 bases and J lost 2; bases outside the gene matches: 5. In DNA, the CDR3 is TGCGCCAGCAGCTCGGGACTAGCGGAGACCACAGATACGCAGTATTTT. Amino acid sequence: CASSSGLAETTDTQYF.

The chain carries TRBV12-3 or TRBV12-4 and TRBJ2-1, with 7 bases aligning to TRBD2. V lost 8 bases and J lost 5; bases outside the gene matches: 9. This CDR3 is built from 14 residues. CDR3 protein: CASLKTSLNNEQFF. CDR3 DNA: TGTGCCAGCCTGAAGACTAGCCTAAACAATGAGCAGTTCTTC.

The rearrangement joins TRBV4-1 to TRBJ2-7, with 7 bases fitting TRBD2. With 4 bases clipped from V and 6 bases from J, the junction kept 9 bases outside the gene matches. This CDR3 has 14 amino acids. CDR1 MGHRA and CDR2 YSYEKL come from the germline V gene. The CDR3 bases are TGCGCCAGCAGCCCCTCTTCGGGGAGGGTCGAGCAGTACTTC. This sequence encodes CASSPSSGRVEQYF.

J is TRBJ2-6 and V is TRBV20-1; D unclear. Germline V gene data show CDR1 as DFQATT and CDR2 as SNEGSKA (reference sequence). The V and J ends lost 1 base and 5 bases respectively, with 6 bases between them. The CDR3 loop spans 13 amino acids. CDR3 residues: CSARGTRANVLTF. The CDR3 DNA reads TGCAGTGCTAGAGGCACGCGGGCCAACGTCCTGACTTTC.

This clonotype was recorded a few times. This rearrangement joins TRBV7-2 to TRBJ1-1; a weak D match, TRBD1 (5 bases). CDR3 size: 15 residues. Between the trimmed V and J ends, which lost 1 base and 6 bases, there was a span of 15 bases. CDR1 is SGHTA, CDR2 FQGNSA, per germline. The CDR3 coding sequence is TGTGCCAGCAGCTTAGTCGGCAGGGTAAACGCTGAAGCTTTCTTT. Translating it yields CASSLVGRVNAEAFF. Together with reference TRBV7-2 and TRBJ1-1, the CDR3 gives the full variable domain: GAGVSQSPSNKVTEKGKDVELRCDPISGHTALYWYRQSLGQGLEFLIYFQGNSAPDKSGLPSDRFSAERTGGSVSTLTIQRTQQEDSAVYLCASSLVGRVNAEAFFGQGTRLTVV.

This clonotype was picked up many times. The chain has TRBV7-9 and TRBJ1-1; 7 nucleotides line up with TRBD1. Unmatched junction bases numbered 5, after V lost 6 bases and J lost 4 bases. CDR1 and CDR2 from the germline V gene are SEHNR and FQNEAQ (reference sequence). This CDR3 spans 13 amino acids. CDR3 nucleotides: TGTGCCAGCAGTTTCAGACAGGGCACTGAAGCTTTCTTT. Its protein is CASSFRQGTEAFF.